Below are 15 T cell receptor beta chains sequenced from a single sample in a study of shared clonotypes between healthy human individuals (dated by TCRdb to the early 2020s). CD8 naive samples consisted of CD45RO-negative cells that were positively selected for CCR7, yielding a CD45RA+CCR7+ population without TemRA cells. The library was produced with the immunoSEQ multiplex PCR assay. TCRdb stores this immuneACCESS table with in-frame sequences only. Part of the clones is absent; in the studies checked, under half of the shortfall reflects unresolved V genes, and no reason is known for the rest. This sample is represented by just over 2,000,000 clones; 85% to 95% of them were singletons. The ten most abundant clones make up 1.1% of the sample. The specimen sequenced was naive CD8+ T cells sorted from blood. Interpreted using the paper, the cell subset or site label stands for: CD45RA+CCR7+. The source is a man between 18 and 29 years old in good health.

This chain joins TRBV4-1 and TRBJ2-7, with 12 bases aligning to TRBD2. V dropped 1 base and J dropped 9; count of bases not matched to a gene: 13. CDR1 MGHRA and CDR2 YSYEKL come from the germline V gene. The CDR3 runs 17 residues. CDR3 in DNA: TGCGCCAGCAGCCAAGCGACTAGCGGGAGCATTGGAGGGCTGCAGTACTTC. It yields the protein CASSQATSGSIGGLQYF.

The gene calls are TRBV5-1 and TRBJ2-1, with 10 nucleotides matching TRBD2. Per the germline V gene, CDR1 is SGHRS and CDR2 is YFSETQ. CDR3 length: 18 amino acids. J lost 0 bases, V lost 0 bases, and 6 bases had no gene match. CDR3 amino acids: CASSLVSGGPSSYNEQFF. In DNA form, the CDR3 reads TGCGCCAGCAGCTTGGTTAGCGGGGGGCCCAGCTCCTACAATGAGCAGTTCTTC. The full variable domain, with the rest looked up from reference TRBV5-1 and TRBJ2-1, is KAGVTQTPRYLIKTRGQQVTLSCSPISGHRSVSWYQQTPGQGLQFLFEYFSETQRNKGNFPGRFSGRQFSNSRSEMNVSTLELGDSALYLCASSLVSGGPSSYNEQFFGPGTRLTVL.

The chain recombines TRBV4-1 with TRBJ2-1; perhaps TRBD1 as D (5 bases). V was clipped by 5 bases and J by 2 bases, with 13 bases between them. The germline CDR1 and CDR2 sequences are MGHRA and YSYEKL. This CDR3 region has 15 residues. Here the CDR3 reads CASSLKGVAYNEQFF. The CDR3 DNA is TGCGCCAGCAGCTTAAAAGGGGTAGCCTACAATGAGCAGTTCTTC.

The V call is TRBV9, the J call TRBJ1-1, with unresolved D. Germline V gene sequence: CDR1 SGDLS, CDR2 YYNGEE. This CDR3 is 13 amino acids long. V was shortened by 0 bases and J by 10 bases, with 13 bases between the two germline ends. The CDR3 coding sequence is TGTGCCAGCAGCGTAGTTTCCGAGGGAGGAGCTTTCTTT. It yields the protein CASSVVSEGGAFF. The complete variable domain, with remaining parts taken from reference TRBV9 and TRBJ1-1, reads DSGVTQTPKHLITATGQRVTLRCSPRSGDLSVYWYQQSLDQGLQFLIQYYNGEERAKGNILERFSAQQFPDLHSELNLSSLELGDSALYFCASSVVSEGGAFFGQGTRLTVV.

The chain has TRBV7-9 and TRBJ2-7, with 8 positions matching TRBD1. Germline lookup yields CDR1 SEHNR and CDR2 FQNEAQ (reference sequence). The CDR3 totals 16 residues. With 7 bases clipped from V and 1 base from J, the junction kept 12 bases outside the gene matches. The CDR3 reads CASNRLDRGYSYEQYF. In DNA, the CDR3 is TGTGCCAGCAATCGTCTCGACAGGGGATATTCCTACGAGCAGTACTTC.

This clone has just one count. V and J are TRBV4-1 and TRBJ1-2; D gene uncertain. The CDR3 is made up of 14 amino acids. CDR1 and CDR2 (germline): MGHRA, YSYEKL. The V and J ends lost 4 bases and 4 bases respectively, with 13 bases between them. The DNA for the CDR3 is TGCGCCAGCAGCCCCGGCCCATTGGTCTATGGCTACACCTTC. This encodes CASSPGPLVYGYTF.

This chain joins TRBV10-2 and TRBJ2-1, with 7 bases aligning to TRBD2. Unmatched junction bases numbered 4, after V lost 0 bases and J lost 2 bases. This CDR3 has 16 residues. Looked up from germline, CDR1 is WSHSY and CDR2 is SAAADI. CDR3 DNA: TGCGCCAGCAGTGAGTCGACCCTAGCGGCCTACAATGAGCAGTTCTTC. Translation gives CASSESTLAAYNEQFF.

The CDR3 is CASSERGLNYGYTF. The CDR3 nucleotides read TGTGCCAGCAGCGAAAGGGGACTGAACTATGGCTACACCTTC. This chain links TRBV9 with TRBJ1-2; possible D gene TRBD1, 5 bases. Trimming removed 3 bases at V and 2 bases at J, with 11 bases between. The germline V gene encodes CDR1 SGDLS and CDR2 YYNGEE. There are 14 residues in the CDR3.

This clone showed up just once. Other DNA sequences in the sample encode the same CDR3. The rearrangement uses TRBV7-8 and TRBJ2-1; D not resolved. Germline CDR1 SGHVS, CDR2 FQNEAQ. This CDR3 spans 11 amino acids. With 6 bases removed from V and 8 bases from J, the gap between germline ends came to 8 bases. The chain's CDR3 is CASSPGDEQFF. CDR3 in DNA: TGTGCCAGCAGTCCTGGCGATGAGCAGTTCTTC. Full variable domain (outside the CDR3, taken from reference TRBV7-8 and TRBJ2-1): GAGVSQSPRYKVAKRGQDVALRCDPISGHVSLFWYQQALGQGPEFLTYFQNEAQLDKSGLPSDRFFAERPEGSVSTLKIQRTQQEDSAVYLCASSPGDEQFFGPGTRLTVL.

The J gene is TRBJ2-2, the V gene TRBV27; D is unclear. Germline V lookup: CDR1 MNHEY, CDR2 SMNVEV (reference sequence). The CDR3 spans 13 residues. V was cut by 5 bases and J by 2 bases, with 6 bases left in between. CDR3 in DNA: TGTGCCAGCAGTACCATAAACACCGGGGAGCTGTTTTTT. This sequence encodes CASSTINTGELFF.

V usage is TRBV5-4 and J usage is TRBJ1-1; 7 nucleotides align to TRBD1. CDR3 size: 15 residues. V lost 0 bases, J lost 0 bases, and 2 bases stayed unmatched. Germline V CDR1 and CDR2: SGHNT, YYREEE (reference sequence). The CDR3, as DNA: TGTGCCAGCAGCTTGGAGGGGGCTGTGAACACTGAAGCTTTCTTT. This translates into CASSLEGAVNTEAFF.

This rearrangement joins TRBV4-3 to TRBJ1-2, with 9 bases matching TRBD1. The J segment lost 8 bases and the V segment lost 5 bases, leaving 6 bases of the junction unmatched. The CDR3 consists of 13 residues. Germline loops: CDR1 LGHNA, CDR2 YSLEER. The CDR3 sequence: CASSLGDRDGYTF. The CDR3 nucleotides read TGCGCCAGCAGCTTAGGGGACAGGGACGGCTACACCTTC.

The CDR3 reads CASSPEPNSPLHF. The CDR3 DNA reads as TGCGCCAGCAGCCCGGAGCCTAATTCACCCCTCCACTTT. This chain connects TRBV5-1 to TRBJ1-6; no firm D call. CDR3 length: 13 residues. Germline V gene data show CDR1 as SGHRS and CDR2 as YFSETQ. V lost 4 bases and J 6 bases, leaving 8 bases between the germline ends.

The rearrangement joins TRBV11-2 to TRBJ2-7; perhaps TRBD2 as D (5 bases). Germline CDR1 reads SGHAT; CDR2 reads FQNNGV. The CDR3 runs to 14 residues. V shed 1 base and J shed 0 bases, with 7 bases lying between them. CDR3 nucleotides: TGTGCCAGCAGCTTAGCGCGGGCCTCCTACGAGCAGTACTTC. Translating gives CASSLARASYEQYF.

The chain recombines TRBV6-1 with TRBJ2-7, with TRBD1 as a possible D gene (6 bases). The germline V gene has CDR1 MNHNS and CDR2 SASEGT. The CDR3 is made up of 15 amino acids. Trimming pared 0 bases from V and 2 bases from J, leaving 11 bases between. The CDR3 coding sequence is TGTGCCAGCAGTGAAGCCGGACAGAGCACCTACGAGCAGTACTTC. It codes for CASSEAGQSTYEQYF.